This section outlines one T cell receptor beta chain sequence together with its context. This clone's antigen is unknown. No per-base quality is available; no much larger clone lies one base away. TCRbeta CDR3 regions were sequenced with the immunoSEQ Assay. After extraction, genomic DNA underwent amplification by bias-controlled multiplex PCR, followed by high-throughput sequencing. The paper's data handling went like this. To quantify the absolute abundance of every unique TCRbeta CDR3 region, sequences were collapsed and filtered. T cell fraction was estimated by normalization of TCRbeta template counts to usable DNA, with usable DNA being measured through amplification of reference genes present in all nucleated cells. Repertoire TCRs were annotated as SARS-CoV-2-specific when V gene, CDR3 amino acid sequence and J gene were exactly matched to a known reactive TCR set. MIRA supplied the reference SARS-CoV-2 TCR set, which was filtered for enrichment in COVID-19-positive ImmuneCODE repertoires so that public or cross-reactive TCRs were removed. Drawing on the MIRA antigens, annotated TCRs were analysed further at the level of specific ORF or position within ORF. Breadth was defined as the number of annotated unique rearrangements divided by the total number of unique productive rearrangements, and depth was defined as the summed frequency of the annotated unique rearrangements. Two-sided Wilcoxon rank-sum tests were applied when comparing TCR breadth between groups. As stored in TCRdb, this immuneACCESS dataset retains in-frame rearrangements with V and J assigned. A fraction of the clones does not appear; measured against another copy, unresolved V genes explain less than half of the discrepancy, and the remainder lacks a known reason. V, J and clone size derive from that table, while D and trimming were established from the DNA sequence. The sample contains 75,000 to 100,000 clones, approximately 77% of them found a single time. About 17% of the sample is held by the ten biggest clonotypes.

The label giving this sample's time point can be read as: individuals recovered from natural SARS-CoV-2 infection. There are 13 amino acids in the CDR3, from cysteine to phenylalanine inclusive. This entry keeps only the CDR3 DNA: 39 bases, framed from base 1. Ends trimmed: V by 6 bases, J by 8 bases; bases unmatched to a gene: 8. The entry originates in a study of Ad26.COV2.S vaccination and SARS-CoV-2 variants (dated by TCRdb to about 2021). Turning to the overall study: TCRbeta repertoire sequencing served as the tool for gauging how specific and how broad the SARS-CoV-2-reactive T cell receptors were following Ad26.COV2.S vaccination. A total of 32 samples were included in the TCR-sequenced set, comprising 19 Ad26.COV2.S vaccine recipients, 5 placebo recipients and 8 SARS-CoV-2 convalescent individuals.

Overall study outcomes, separate from this receptor: Ad26.COV2.S recipients had higher spike-specific TCR breadth than placebo recipients (P = 0.0014). According to the authors, total T cell responses may have been underestimated by the TCR breadth and depth analyses. Non-spike TCR breadth was comparable between vaccine and placebo recipients, consistent with the vaccine containing only spike. After vaccination, spike-specific CD8+ and CD4+ T cell responses were reported to show substantial breadth.

The source is a human donor who had recovered from COVID-19. The V gene is TRBV12-3 or TRBV12-4 and the J gene is TRBJ1-2; 8 bases in the middle match TRBD1. Material: peripheral blood, obtained after recovery from COVID-19. The CDR3 sequence is CASRRAGGLGYTF. The sequenced DNA: TGTGCCAGCAGGAGGGCAGGGGGCTTAGGCTACACCTTC.